These T cell receptor beta chains were read from a single sample in a study of graft-versus-host responses after intestinal transplantation. This table comes from immunoSEQ multiplex PCR, and its TCRdb copy is limited to in-frame clones, with some not included. The sample includes about 90,000 clones, just under 95% of them seen just once. No antigen has been identified for these receptors. This specimen was unstimulated CD4+ T cells sorted from spleen or lymph node cells, taken before intestinal transplant. The receptors were sampled from a human donor who received an intestinal transplant. Each CDR3 is given with its conserved first and last residue. A D gene is named only where the DNA matches it firmly. A clone size is listed for some rows: how often the clone was seen (once, few, many), or a class if it is expanded.

CDR3 DNA	CDR3 protein	V gene	D gene	J gene	clone size
TGTGCCAGCAGTTACTCGACAGGTCCTACCTACGAGCAGTACTTC	CASSYSTGPTYEQYF	TRBV6-6	-	TRBJ2-7	-
TGTGCCAGCAGTTACTCGAGGGGGGCAACTAATGAAAAACTGTTTTTT	CASSYSRGATNEKLFF	TRBV6-5	-	TRBJ1-4	-
TGCAGTGCCATACTAGGTCGCGAGCAGTACTTC	CSAILGREQYF	TRBV20-1	-	TRBJ2-7	-
TGTGCCAGCAGTGCCGGGAACAGCGAGCAGTACTTC	CASSAGNSEQYF	TRBV11-3	-	TRBJ2-7	-
TGTGCCAGCAGCTTAGGGACAGGGGGTGGCTACACCTTC	CASSLGTGGGYTF	TRBV7-2	TRBD1	TRBJ1-2	-
TGTGCCAGCTCACCCCAGGGGGCAGGCGAAAAACTGTTTTTT	CASSPQGAGEKLFF	TRBV18	TRBD1	TRBJ1-4	-
TGTGCCAGCTCATCGAGGACAGGGGGACAAGAGACCCAGTACTTC	CASSSRTGGQETQYF	TRBV18	TRBD1	TRBJ2-5	once
TGTGCCAGCAGTGGGGACAGCTCCGAGACCCAGTACTTC	CASSGDSSETQYF	TRBV2	TRBD1	TRBJ2-5	-
TGTGCCAGCAGCCTCACCACAGGCACAGATACGCAGTATTTT	CASSLTTGTDTQYF	TRBV5-4	-	TRBJ2-3	-
TGTGCCAGCAGCCTGGGTCGGGACCTCTCCTACGAGCAGTACTTC	CASSLGRDLSYEQYF	TRBV7-8	-	TRBJ2-7	-
TGTGCCAGCTCCCGCGAAAGGGGGACCCCGGGAGATACGCAGTATTTT	CASSRERGTPGDTQYF	TRBV9	-	TRBJ2-3	once
TGTGCCACCAGCAGAGGTACCTCTGGAAACACCATATATTTT	CATSRGTSGNTIYF	TRBV15	-	TRBJ1-3	-
TGTGCCACCTCTAGCGGGAGGTGGGGCACAGATACGCAGTATTTT	CATSSGRWGTDTQYF	TRBV6-1	TRBD2	TRBJ2-3	-
TGTGCCAGCAGTGCCCCTCGCAGGGGATCCTACGAGCAGTACTTC	CASSAPRRGSYEQYF	TRBV6-6	-	TRBJ2-7	-
-	CASSLLTGVPEAFF	TRBV11-2	-	TRBJ1-1	-
TGTGCCAGCAGCTCGGGACTAGCGGGATATGAGGTAAATGAGCAGTTCTTC	CASSSGLAGYEVNEQFF	TRBV9	TRBD2	TRBJ2-1	-
TGTGCCAGTAGTATTCGGACAGATACGCAGTATTTT	CASSIRTDTQYF	TRBV19	-	TRBJ2-3	-
TGTGCCAGTAGTCTCGGACTAGCCTTGGAGACCCAGTACTTC	CASSLGLALETQYF	TRBV19	TRBD2	TRBJ2-5	-
TGCGCCAGCAGCTTGCAACAGGGGCTCTATGGCTACACCTTC	CASSLQQGLYGYTF	TRBV5-1	TRBD1	TRBJ1-2	-
TGTGCCAGCAGCTTGTGGCTCAGGGCTACCACCGGGGAGCTGTTTTTT	CASSLWLRATTGELFF	TRBV5-6	-	TRBJ2-2	-
TGCGCCAGCAGCGCCCGACAGGGAAGGGCTGAGACCCAGTACTTC	CASSARQGRAETQYF	TRBV5-1	TRBD1	TRBJ2-5	-
TGTGCCAGCAGTCAGACAGATACGCAGTATTTT	CASSQTDTQYF	TRBV6-5	-	TRBJ2-3	-
TGTGCCAGCAGTTATGTGGGGGGCTACACCTTC	CASSYVGGYTF	TRBV28	-	TRBJ1-2	-
TGTGCCAGCTCACCGCAGGGATCCGGAAACACCATATATTTT	CASSPQGSGNTIYF	TRBV18	-	TRBJ1-3	-
TGTGCCAGCAGCCAAGGATATGCTAGCGGGAGTAAGAGAGATACGCAGTATTTT	CASSQGYASGSKRDTQYF	TRBV4-2	TRBD2	TRBJ2-3	few
TGTGCCAGCTCACCACCCACCAGGGCTAGCTACAATGAGCAGTTCTTC	CASSPPTRASYNEQFF	TRBV18	-	TRBJ2-1	-
TGTGCCAGCAGCGAGGGACTAGCGGGAGGCGGGGAGCTGTTTTTT	CASSEGLAGGGELFF	TRBV9	TRBD2	TRBJ2-2	once
TGTGCCAGCAGCGTAGAAAGGGTTGGAAACACCATATATTTT	CASSVERVGNTIYF	TRBV9	-	TRBJ1-3	-
TGTGCCAGCAGCTTAACCCTTTCCCTGCGGGAGGCCCTCAAAGAGACCCAGTACTTC	CASSLTLSLREALKETQYF	TRBV7-9	TRBD2	TRBJ2-5	-
TGCAGCGTTAATGATGGGTCGAACACCGGGGAGCTGTTTTTT	CSVNDGSNTGELFF	TRBV29-1	-	TRBJ2-2	-
TGTGCCAGCAGCCCCCCTGTTCGTCCCCAGTACTTC	CASSPPVRPQYF	TRBV28	-	TRBJ2-5	-
TGTGCCAGCAGTTACTCGAGGGATTCCTACGAGCAGTACTTC	CASSYSRDSYEQYF	TRBV6-5	-	TRBJ2-7	-
TGTGCCAGCAGTTTATCAGCTGCAACAGGGCTAAGCTCCTATAATTCACCCCTCCACTTT	CASSLSAATGLSSYNSPLHF	TRBV27	-	TRBJ1-6	-
TGTGCCAGCAGGGGGAACACTGAAGCTTTCTTT	CASRGNTEAFF	TRBV7-9	-	TRBJ1-1	few
TGTGCCAGCAGCTTAAGAGGGACTAGCGGGAGCTACGAGCAGTACTTC	CASSLRGTSGSYEQYF	TRBV7-9	TRBD2	TRBJ2-7	few
TGCGCCAGCAGCTTGCTCAAGGGGAACACCGGGGAGCTGTTTTTT	CASSLLKGNTGELFF	TRBV5-1	-	TRBJ2-2	-
TGCGCCAGCAGCTTGAGGGAGGTCCCCTACGAGCAGTACTTC	CASSLREVPYEQYF	TRBV5-1	-	TRBJ2-7	-
TGTGCCAGCAGCACGGACAGGGGCTACTACGAGCAGTACTTC	CASSTDRGYYEQYF	TRBV7-9	TRBD1	TRBJ2-7	-
TGCAGTGGGACTAGTGGCTACGAGCAGTACTTC	CSGTSGYEQYF	TRBV20-1	TRBD2	TRBJ2-7	-
TGCAGCGTTGATCGGGGGGGCGCGACCGGGGAGCTGTTTTTT	CSVDRGGATGELFF	TRBV29-1	TRBD2	TRBJ2-2	-
TGTGCCAGCAGCTCCCCTGGACTCGAGAGGGCTAACGAGCAGTACTTC	CASSSPGLERANEQYF	TRBV5-4	-	TRBJ2-7	-
TGTGCCAGCAGTCGAAAGGGGGCGCGGGCTGAAGCTTTCTTT	CASSRKGARAEAFF	TRBV7-2	TRBD1	TRBJ1-1	-
TGTGCCATCGGTCCTAGCGGGTTCTCCTACGAGCAGTACTTC	CAIGPSGFSYEQYF	TRBV10-3	TRBD2	TRBJ2-7	-
TGTGCCAGCACCCAATGGACTAGCGGGAGATACGAGCAGTACTTC	CASTQWTSGRYEQYF	TRBV28	TRBD2	TRBJ2-7	once
TGCGCCAGCAGTCAACAGGGCGACGAGCAGTACTTC	CASSQQGDEQYF	TRBV5-1	-	TRBJ2-7	-
TGTGCCAGTAGTAGACTACTAGCGGGACTCACAGATACGCAGTATTTT	CASSRLLAGLTDTQYF	TRBV19	TRBD2	TRBJ2-3	-
TGCAGCGTTGAAGCGGGGGGAAGAAGCAATCAGCCCCAGCATTTT	CSVEAGGRSNQPQHF	TRBV29-1	-	TRBJ1-5	-
TGCGCCAGCAGCTTCCTGAGCGGGAGGCCCTACAATGAGCAGTTCTTC	CASSFLSGRPYNEQFF	TRBV5-1	TRBD2	TRBJ2-1	-
TGTGCCAGCTCACCTTTTGACAGGGGCTACAATGAGCAGTTCTTC	CASSPFDRGYNEQFF	TRBV18	TRBD1	TRBJ2-1	-
TGTGCCAGCAGTTTGGGTCTGCAAGAGACCCAGTACTTC	CASSLGLQETQYF	TRBV27	-	TRBJ2-5	-
TGCAGCGCCGCCGTGGACAGCAACTATGGCTACACCTTC	CSAAVDSNYGYTF	TRBV29-1	-	TRBJ1-2	once
TGTGCTAGTGGTTTGGTTGTCTCTCGGGGCCCAATGGGAAATGAGCAGTTCTTC	CASGLVVSRGPMGNEQFF	TRBV12-5	-	TRBJ2-1	few
TGTGCCAGCAGCTTGTGGTGGGGGGCAGGGACTCGCAATCAGCCCCAGCATTTT	CASSLWWGAGTRNQPQHF	TRBV5-8	-	TRBJ1-5	-